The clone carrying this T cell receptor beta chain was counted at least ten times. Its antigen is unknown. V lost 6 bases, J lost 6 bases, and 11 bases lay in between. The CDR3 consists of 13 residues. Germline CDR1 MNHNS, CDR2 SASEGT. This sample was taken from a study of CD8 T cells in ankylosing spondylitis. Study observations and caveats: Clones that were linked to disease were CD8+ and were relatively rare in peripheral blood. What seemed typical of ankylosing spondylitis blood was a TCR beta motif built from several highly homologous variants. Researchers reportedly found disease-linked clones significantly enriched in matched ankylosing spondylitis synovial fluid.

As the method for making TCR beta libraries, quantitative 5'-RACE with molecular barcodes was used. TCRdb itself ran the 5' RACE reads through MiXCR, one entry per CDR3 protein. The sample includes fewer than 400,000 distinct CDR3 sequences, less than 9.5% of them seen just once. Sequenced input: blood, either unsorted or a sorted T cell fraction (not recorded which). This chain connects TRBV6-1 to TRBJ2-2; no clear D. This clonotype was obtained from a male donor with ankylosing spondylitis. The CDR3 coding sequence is TGTGCCAGCAGCTCTTACAGCCCCGGGGAGCTGTTTTTT. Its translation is CASSSYSPGELFF.